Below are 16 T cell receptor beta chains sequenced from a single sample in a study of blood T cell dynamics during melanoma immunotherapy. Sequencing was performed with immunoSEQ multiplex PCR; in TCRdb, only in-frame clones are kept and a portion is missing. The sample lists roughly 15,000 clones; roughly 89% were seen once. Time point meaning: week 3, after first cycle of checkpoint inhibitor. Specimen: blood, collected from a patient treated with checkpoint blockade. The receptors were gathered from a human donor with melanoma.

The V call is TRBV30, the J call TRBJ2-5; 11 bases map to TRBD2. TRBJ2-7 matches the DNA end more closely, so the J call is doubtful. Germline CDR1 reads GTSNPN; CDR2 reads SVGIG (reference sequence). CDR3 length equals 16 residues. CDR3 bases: TGTGCCTGGGAAGACCCTATAGCGGGAGGGATCTACGAGCAGTACTTC. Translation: CAWEDPIAGGIYEQYF.

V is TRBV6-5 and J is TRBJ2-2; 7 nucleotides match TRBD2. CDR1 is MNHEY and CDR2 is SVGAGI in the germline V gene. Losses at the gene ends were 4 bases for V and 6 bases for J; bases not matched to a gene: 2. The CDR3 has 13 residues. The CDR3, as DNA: TGTGCCAGCAGTTTACTAGCGCCCGGGGAGCTGTTTTTT. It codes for CASSLLAPGELFF.

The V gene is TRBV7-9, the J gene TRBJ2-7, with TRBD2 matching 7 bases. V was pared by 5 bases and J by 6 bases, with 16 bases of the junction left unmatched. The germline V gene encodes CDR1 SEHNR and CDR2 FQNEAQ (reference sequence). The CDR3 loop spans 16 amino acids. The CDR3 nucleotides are TGTGCCAGCAGCCCTTCCCGCGGCGGGGGATCTCTCGAGCAGTACTTC. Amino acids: CASSPSRGGGSLEQYF.

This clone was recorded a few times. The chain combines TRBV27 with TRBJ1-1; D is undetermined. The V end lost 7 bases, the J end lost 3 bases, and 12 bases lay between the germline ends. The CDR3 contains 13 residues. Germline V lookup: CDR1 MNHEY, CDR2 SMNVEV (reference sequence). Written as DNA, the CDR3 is TGTGCCAGCAAGTATTGGGTTGACACTGAAGCTTTCTTT. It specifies CASKYWVDTEAFF.

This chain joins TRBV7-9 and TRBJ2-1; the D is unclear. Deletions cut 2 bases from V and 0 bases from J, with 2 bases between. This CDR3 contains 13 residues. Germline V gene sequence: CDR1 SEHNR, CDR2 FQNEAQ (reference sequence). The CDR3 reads CASSLSSYNEQFF. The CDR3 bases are TGTGCCAGCAGCTTAAGCTCCTACAATGAGCAGTTCTTC.

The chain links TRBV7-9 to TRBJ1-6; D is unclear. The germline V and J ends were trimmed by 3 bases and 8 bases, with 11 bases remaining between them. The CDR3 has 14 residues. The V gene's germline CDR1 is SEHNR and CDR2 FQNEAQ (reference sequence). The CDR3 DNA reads TGTGCCAGCAGCTTGGAAGGGAAGGATTCACCCCTCCACTTT. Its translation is CASSLEGKDSPLHF. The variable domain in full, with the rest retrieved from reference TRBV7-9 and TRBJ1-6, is DTGVSQNPRHKITKRGQNVTFRCDPISEHNRLYWYRQTLGQGPEFLTYFQNEAQLEKSRLLSDRFSAERPKGSFSTLEIQRTEQGDSAMYLCASSLEGKDSPLHFGNGTRLTVT.

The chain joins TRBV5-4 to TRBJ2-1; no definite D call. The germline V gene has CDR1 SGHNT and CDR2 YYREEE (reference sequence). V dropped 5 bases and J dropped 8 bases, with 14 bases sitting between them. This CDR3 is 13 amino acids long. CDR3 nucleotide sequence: TGTGCCAGCAGTTCGAAGGGTTTTGATGAGCAGTTCTTC. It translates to CASSSKGFDEQFF.

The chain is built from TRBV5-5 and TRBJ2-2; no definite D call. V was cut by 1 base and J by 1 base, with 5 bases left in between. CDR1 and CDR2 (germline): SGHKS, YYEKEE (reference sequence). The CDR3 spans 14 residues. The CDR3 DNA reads TGTGCCAGCAGCTTGCCCCAGAACACCGGGGAGCTGTTTTTT. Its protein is CASSLPQNTGELFF. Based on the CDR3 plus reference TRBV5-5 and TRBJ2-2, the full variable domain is DAGVTQSPTHLIKTRGQQVTLRCSPISGHKSVSWYQQVLGQGPQFIFQYYEKEERGRGNFPDRFSARQFPNYSSELNVNALLLGDSALYLCASSLPQNTGELFFGEGSRLTVL.

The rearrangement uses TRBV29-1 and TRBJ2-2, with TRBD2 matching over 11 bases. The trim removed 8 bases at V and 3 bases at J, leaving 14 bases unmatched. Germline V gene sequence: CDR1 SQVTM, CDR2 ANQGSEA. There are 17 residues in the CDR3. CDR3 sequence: CSIKVVAGGEYTGELFF. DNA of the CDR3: TGCAGCATCAAGGTGGTAGCGGGAGGGGAATACACCGGGGAGCTGTTTTTT.

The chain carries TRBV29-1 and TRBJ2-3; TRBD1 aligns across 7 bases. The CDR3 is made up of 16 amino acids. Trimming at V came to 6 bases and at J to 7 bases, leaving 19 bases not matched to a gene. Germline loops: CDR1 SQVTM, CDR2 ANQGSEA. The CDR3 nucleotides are TGCAGCGTCGGTGGGGTAGACAGGGCTCTCTTTAATACGCAGTATTTT. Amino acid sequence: CSVGGVDRALFNTQYF.

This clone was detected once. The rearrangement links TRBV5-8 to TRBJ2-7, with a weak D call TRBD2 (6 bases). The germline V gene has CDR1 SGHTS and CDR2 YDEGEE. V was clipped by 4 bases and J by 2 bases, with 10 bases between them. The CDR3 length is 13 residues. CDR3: CASSPREAYEQYF. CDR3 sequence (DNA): TGTGCCAGCAGCCCAAGGGAGGCCTACGAGCAGTACTTC.

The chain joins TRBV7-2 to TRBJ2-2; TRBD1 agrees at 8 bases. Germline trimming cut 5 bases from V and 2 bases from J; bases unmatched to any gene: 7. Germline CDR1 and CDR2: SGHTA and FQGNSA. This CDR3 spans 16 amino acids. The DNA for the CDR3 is TGTGCCAGCAGCAACCCCGGGACAGGCAACACCGGGGAGCTGTTTTTT. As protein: CASSNPGTGNTGELFF. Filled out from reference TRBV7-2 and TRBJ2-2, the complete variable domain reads GAGVSQSPSNKVTEKGKDVELRCDPISGHTALYWYRQSLGQGLEFLIYFQGNSAPDKSGLPSDRFSAERTGGSVSTLTIQRTQQEDSAVYLCASSNPGTGNTGELFFGEGSRLTVL.

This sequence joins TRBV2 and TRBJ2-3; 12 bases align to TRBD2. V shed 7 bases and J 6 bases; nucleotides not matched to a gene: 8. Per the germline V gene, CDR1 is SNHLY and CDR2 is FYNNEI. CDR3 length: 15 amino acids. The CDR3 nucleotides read TGTGCCAGCAACCCTAGCGGGAGGGCCTCCGATACGCAGTATTTT. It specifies CASNPSGRASDTQYF.

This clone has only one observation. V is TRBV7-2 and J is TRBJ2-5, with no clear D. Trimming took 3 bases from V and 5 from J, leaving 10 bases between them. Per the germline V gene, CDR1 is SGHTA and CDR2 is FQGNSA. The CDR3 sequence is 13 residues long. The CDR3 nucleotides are TGTGCCAGCAGCTTTCCCGGGCGGGAGACCCAGTACTTC. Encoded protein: CASSFPGRETQYF.

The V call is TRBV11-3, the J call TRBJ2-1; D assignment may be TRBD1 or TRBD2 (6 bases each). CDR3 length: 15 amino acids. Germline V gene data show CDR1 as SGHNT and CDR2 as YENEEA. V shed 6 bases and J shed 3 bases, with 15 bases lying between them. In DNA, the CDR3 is TGTGCCAGCAGAGAAGTAGCGGACAGCTACAATGAGCAGTTCTTC. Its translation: CASREVADSYNEQFF.

The CDR3 DNA follows: TGTGCCAGTAGTATAGGACTCACTGAAGCTTTCTTT. This gives the protein CASSIGLTEAFF. The rearrangement uses TRBV19 and TRBJ1-1; D gene ambiguous. Germline CDR1 reads LNHDA; CDR2 reads SQIVND (reference sequence). The V end was cut by 1 base, the J end by 4 bases, with 4 bases between. This CDR3 region has 12 residues.